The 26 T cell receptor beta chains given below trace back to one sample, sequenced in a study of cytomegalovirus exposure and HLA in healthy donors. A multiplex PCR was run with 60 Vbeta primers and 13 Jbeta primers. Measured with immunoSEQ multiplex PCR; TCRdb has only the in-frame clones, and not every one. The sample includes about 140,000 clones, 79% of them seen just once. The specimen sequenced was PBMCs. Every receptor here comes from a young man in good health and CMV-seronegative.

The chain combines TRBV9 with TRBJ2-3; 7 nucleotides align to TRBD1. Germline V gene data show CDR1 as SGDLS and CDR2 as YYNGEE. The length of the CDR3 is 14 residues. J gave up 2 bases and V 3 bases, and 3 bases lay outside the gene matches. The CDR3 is CASSATGYTDTQYF. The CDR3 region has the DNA TGTGCCAGCAGCGCGACAGGGTACACAGATACGCAGTATTTT.

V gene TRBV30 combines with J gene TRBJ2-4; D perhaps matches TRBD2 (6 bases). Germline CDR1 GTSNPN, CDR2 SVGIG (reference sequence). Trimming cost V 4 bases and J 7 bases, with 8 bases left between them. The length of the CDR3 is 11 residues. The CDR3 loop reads CAWMAGNIQYF. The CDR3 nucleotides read TGTGCCTGGATGGCGGGGAACATTCAGTACTTC.

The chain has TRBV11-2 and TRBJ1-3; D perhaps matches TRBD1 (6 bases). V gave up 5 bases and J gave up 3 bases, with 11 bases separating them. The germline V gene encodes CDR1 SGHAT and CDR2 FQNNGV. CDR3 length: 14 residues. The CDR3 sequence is CASSLWGLGNTIYF. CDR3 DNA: TGTGCCAGCAGCCTCTGGGGGCTTGGAAACACCATATATTTT.

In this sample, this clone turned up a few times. The CDR3, as DNA: TGTGCTAGGGGGACTAGCGGTTCCCAAGAGACCCAGTACTTC. The encoded protein is CARGTSGSQETQYF. The genes are TRBV12-5 and TRBJ2-5, with TRBD2 identical over 11 bases. CDR1 and CDR2 from the germline V gene are LGHNT and FRNRAP. The CDR3 is 14 residues long. V lost 9 bases to trimming and J lost 1 base; unmatched junction nucleotides: 4. Complete variable domain (other parts from reference TRBV12-5 and TRBJ2-5): DARVTQTPRHKVTEMGQEVTMRCQPILGHNTVFWYRQTMMQGLELLAYFRNRAPLDDSGMPKDRFSAEMPDATLATLKIQPSEPRDSAVYFCARGTSGSQETQYFGPGTRLLVL.

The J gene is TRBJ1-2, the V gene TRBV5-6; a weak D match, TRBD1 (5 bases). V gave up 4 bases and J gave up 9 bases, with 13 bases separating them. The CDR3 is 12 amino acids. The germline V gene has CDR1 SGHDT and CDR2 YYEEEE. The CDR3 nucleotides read TGTGCCAGCAGCAACCTCGGGGGTAGCTACACCTTC. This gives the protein CASSNLGGSYTF.

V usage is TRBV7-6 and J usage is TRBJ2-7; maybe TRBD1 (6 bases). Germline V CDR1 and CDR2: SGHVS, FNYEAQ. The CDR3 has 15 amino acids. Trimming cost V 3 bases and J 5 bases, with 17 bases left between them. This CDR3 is CASSFAPGQGNEQYF. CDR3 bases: TGTGCCAGCAGCTTTGCCCCAGGGCAGGGGAACGAGCAGTACTTC.

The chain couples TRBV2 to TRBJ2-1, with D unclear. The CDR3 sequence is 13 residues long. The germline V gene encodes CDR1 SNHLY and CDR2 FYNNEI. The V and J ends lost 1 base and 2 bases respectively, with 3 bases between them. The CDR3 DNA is TGTGCCAGCAGTGAAGACACCTACAATGAGCAGTTCTTC. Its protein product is CASSEDTYNEQFF. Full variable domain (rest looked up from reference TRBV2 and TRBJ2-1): EPEVTQTPSHQVTQMGQEVILRCVPISNHLYFYWYRQILGQKVEFLVSFYNNEISEKSEIFDDQFSVERPDGSNFTLKIRSTKLEDSAMYFCASSEDTYNEQFFGPGTRLTVL.

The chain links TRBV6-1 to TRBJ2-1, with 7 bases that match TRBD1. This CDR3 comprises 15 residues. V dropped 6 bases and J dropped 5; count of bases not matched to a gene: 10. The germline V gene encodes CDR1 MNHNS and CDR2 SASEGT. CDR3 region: CASSSGTVPNNEQFF. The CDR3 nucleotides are TGTGCCAGCAGCTCCGGGACAGTCCCGAACAATGAGCAGTTCTTC.

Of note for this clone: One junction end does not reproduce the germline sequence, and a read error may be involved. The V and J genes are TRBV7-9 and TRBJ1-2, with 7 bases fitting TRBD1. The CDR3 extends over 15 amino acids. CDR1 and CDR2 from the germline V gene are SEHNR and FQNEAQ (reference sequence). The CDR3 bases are TGTTCCAGCAGCCCGGACAGGAGACATAACTATGGCTACACCTTC. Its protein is CSSSPDRRHNYGYTF.

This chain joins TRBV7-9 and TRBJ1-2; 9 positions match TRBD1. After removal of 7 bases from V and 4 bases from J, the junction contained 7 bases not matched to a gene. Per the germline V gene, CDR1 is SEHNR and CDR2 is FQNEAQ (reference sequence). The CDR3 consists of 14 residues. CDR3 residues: CASTGTGLTYGYTF. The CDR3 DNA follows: TGTGCCAGCACCGGGACAGGGCTTACCTATGGCTACACCTTC. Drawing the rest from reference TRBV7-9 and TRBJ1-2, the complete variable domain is DTGVSQNPRHKITKRGQNVTFRCDPISEHNRLYWYRQTLGQGPEFLTYFQNEAQLEKSRLLSDRFSAERPKGSFSTLEIQRTEQGDSAMYLCASTGTGLTYGYTFGSGTRLTVV.

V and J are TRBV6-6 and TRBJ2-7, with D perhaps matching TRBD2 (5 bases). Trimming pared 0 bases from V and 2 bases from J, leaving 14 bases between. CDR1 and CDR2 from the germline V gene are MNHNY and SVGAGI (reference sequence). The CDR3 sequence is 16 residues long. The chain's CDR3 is CASSYSRATPTYEQYF. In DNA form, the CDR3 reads TGTGCCAGCAGTTACTCGAGGGCTACCCCCACCTACGAGCAGTACTTC.

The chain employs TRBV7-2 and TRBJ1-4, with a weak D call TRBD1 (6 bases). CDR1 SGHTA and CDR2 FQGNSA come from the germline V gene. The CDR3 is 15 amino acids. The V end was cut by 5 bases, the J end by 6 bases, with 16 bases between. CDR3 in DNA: TGTGCCAGCAGCCTCGAGGGGGTGCTGTATGAAAAACTGTTTTTT. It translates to CASSLEGVLYEKLFF.

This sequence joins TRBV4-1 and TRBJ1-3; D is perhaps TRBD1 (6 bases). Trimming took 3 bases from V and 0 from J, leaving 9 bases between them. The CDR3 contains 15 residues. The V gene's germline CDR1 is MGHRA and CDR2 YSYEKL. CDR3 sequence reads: CASSHPTGSGNTIYF. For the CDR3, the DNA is TGCGCCAGCAGCCACCCGACAGGCTCTGGAAACACCATATATTTT.

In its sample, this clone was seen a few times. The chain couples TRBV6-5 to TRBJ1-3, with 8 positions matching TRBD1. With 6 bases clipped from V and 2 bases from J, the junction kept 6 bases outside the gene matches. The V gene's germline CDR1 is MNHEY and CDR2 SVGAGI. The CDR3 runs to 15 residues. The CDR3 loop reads CASSRQGMPGNTIYF. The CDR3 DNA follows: TGTGCCAGCAGCCGACAGGGGATGCCTGGAAACACCATATATTTT.

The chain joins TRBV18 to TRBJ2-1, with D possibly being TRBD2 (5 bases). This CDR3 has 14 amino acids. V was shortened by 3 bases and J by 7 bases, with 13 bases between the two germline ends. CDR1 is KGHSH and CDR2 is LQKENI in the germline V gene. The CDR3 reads CASSPIEGRNEQFF. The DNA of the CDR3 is TGTGCCAGCTCACCGATAGAGGGTAGGAATGAGCAGTTCTTC.

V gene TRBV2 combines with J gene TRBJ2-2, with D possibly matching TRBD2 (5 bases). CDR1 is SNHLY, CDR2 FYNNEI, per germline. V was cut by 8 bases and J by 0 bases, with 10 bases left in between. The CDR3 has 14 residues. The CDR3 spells CASGGPPNTGELFF. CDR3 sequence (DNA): TGTGCCAGCGGAGGACCTCCGAACACCGGGGAGCTGTTTTTT.

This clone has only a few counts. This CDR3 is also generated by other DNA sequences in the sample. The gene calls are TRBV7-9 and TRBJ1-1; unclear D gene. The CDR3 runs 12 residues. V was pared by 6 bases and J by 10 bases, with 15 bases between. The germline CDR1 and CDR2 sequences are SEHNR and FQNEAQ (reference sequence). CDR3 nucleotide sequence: TGTGCCAGCAGTCCCCGCGGCCGCGGAGCTTTCTTT. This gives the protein CASSPRGRGAFF.

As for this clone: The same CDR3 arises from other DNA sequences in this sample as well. The DNA of the CDR3 is TGTGCCAGCAGACGAGGCACTGAAGCTTTCTTT. It specifies CASRRGTEAFF. V is TRBV6-1 and J is TRBJ1-1; D call uncertain. The CDR3 has 11 residues. Trimming took 6 bases from V and 4 from J, leaving 6 bases between them. CDR1 MNHNS and CDR2 SASEGT come from the germline V gene.

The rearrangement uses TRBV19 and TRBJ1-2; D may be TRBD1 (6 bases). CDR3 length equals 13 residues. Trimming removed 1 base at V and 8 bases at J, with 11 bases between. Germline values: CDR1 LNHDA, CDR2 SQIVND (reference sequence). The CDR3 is CASSIGTGNGYTF. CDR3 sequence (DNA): TGTGCCAGTAGTATAGGCACAGGGAACGGCTACACCTTC.

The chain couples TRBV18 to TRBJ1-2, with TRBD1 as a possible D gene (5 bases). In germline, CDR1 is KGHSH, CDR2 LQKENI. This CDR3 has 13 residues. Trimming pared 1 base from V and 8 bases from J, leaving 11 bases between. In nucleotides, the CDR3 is TGTGCCAGCTCACCACTCGACAGTCAAGGCTACACCTTC. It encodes CASSPLDSQGYTF.

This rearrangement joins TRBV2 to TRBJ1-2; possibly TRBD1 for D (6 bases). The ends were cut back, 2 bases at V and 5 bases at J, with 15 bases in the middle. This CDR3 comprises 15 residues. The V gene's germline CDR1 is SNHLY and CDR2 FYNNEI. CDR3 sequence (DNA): TGTGCCAGCAGTGAAACCGGGCCAGGGGATTATGGCTACACCTTC. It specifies CASSETGPGDYGYTF.

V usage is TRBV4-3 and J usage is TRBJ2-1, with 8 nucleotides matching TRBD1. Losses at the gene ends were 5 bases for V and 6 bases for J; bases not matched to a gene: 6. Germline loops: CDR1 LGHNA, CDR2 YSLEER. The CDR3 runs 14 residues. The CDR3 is CASSEGTGLNEQFF. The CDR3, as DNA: TGCGCCAGCAGCGAAGGGACAGGTCTCAATGAGCAGTTCTTC.

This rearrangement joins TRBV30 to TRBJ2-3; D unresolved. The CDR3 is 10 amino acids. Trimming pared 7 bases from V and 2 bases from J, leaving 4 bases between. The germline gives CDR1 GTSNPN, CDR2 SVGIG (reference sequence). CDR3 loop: CASLTDTQYF. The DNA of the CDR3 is TGTGCCTCTCTCACAGATACGCAGTATTTT.

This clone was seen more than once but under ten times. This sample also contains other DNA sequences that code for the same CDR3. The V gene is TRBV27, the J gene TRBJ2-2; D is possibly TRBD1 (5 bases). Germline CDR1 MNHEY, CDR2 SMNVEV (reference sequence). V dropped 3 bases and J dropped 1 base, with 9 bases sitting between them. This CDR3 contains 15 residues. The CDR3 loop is CASSLSTGNTGELFF. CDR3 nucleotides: TGTGCCAGCAGTTTGTCTACAGGGAACACCGGGGAGCTGTTTTTT.

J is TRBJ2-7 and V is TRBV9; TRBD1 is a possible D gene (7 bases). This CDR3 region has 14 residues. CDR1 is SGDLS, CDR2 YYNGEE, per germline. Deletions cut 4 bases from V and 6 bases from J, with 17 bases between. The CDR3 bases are TGTGCCAGCAGCCCGACAGGGAGGTTTGGCGAGCAGTACTTC. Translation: CASSPTGRFGEQYF.

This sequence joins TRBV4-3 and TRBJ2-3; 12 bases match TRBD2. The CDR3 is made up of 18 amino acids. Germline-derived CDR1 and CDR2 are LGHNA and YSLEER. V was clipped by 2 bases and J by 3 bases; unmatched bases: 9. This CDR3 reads CASSQPTLAGGQTDTQYF. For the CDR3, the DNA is TGCGCCAGCAGCCAACCGACTCTAGCGGGGGGGCAGACAGATACGCAGTATTTT.